This T cell receptor (beta chain) derives from a study of regulatory T cells in long-lasting Graves disease. The time point denotes: newly diagnosed GD, antithyroid drugs for less than 3 months. Isolated PBMC RNA provided the starting material for the TCR library. This clonotype was counted many times. HTBI primers from iRepertoire and Arm-PCR of CDR3 regions yielded the TCR beta libraries. Each CDR3 protein gets one entry after TCRdb re-called the multiplex PCR reads with MiXCR. The data contain roughly 610,000 distinct CDR3 sequences, 15% to 20% of them singletons. The CDR3 runs to 15 residues. Germline V gene lookup returns CDR1 DFQATT and CDR2 SNEGSKA (reference sequence). Deletions cut 0 bases from V and 0 bases from J, with 6 bases between. The same data also went into a second study, on T cells in Graves' hyperthyroidism and ophthalmopathy. That report adds: Patients aged 18 to 65 had newly diagnosed hyperthyroidism of under 2 months' duration.

This chain connects TRBV20-1 to TRBJ2-6, with no clear D. Here the sequenced sample was peripheral blood mononuclear cells (PBMCs), taken at new diagnosis, from a patient treated with antithyroid drugs. The source of this sequence is a man aged 18 to 30 with Graves disease. The CDR3 nucleotides are TGCAGTGCTAGAGATCGGATCTCTGGGGCCAACGTCCTGACTTTC. Translation gives CSARDRISGANVLTF.